The sequence of this TCR beta chain was determined in a study of T-cell reconstitution after alpha-beta-depleted transplantation in children. V shed 3 bases, J shed 6 bases, and the junction held 6 bases outside the gene matches. The length of the CDR3 is 15 residues. Germline CDR1 reads SGHVT; CDR2 reads SQSDAQ. Preparation of the TCRbeta library used unique molecular identifiers. TCRdb used MiXCR to reprocess the PCR reads, holding one entry per CDR3 protein. The profile shows approximately 500,000 distinct CDR3 sequences, roughly 10% of them singletons. Study observations and caveats: Expanded graft clones, several hundred of them, were reportedly the source of alpha-beta T cells about two months after transplant. Surviving recipient T cells and thymic progenitors underlay high day-60 TCRbeta diversity in some patients. One year after transplant, T-cell counts and diversity came mostly from newly produced T cells.

This clonotype was observed many times. Its antigen is not identified. The sample in question was PBMCs, obtained before TCRalphabeta/CD19-depleted stem cell transplant. The sequence was collected from a child younger than 10 with inherited bone marrow failure, due to receive a stem cell transplant. J is TRBJ2-1 and V is TRBV7-4; the match to TRBD2 covers 9 bases. In DNA, the CDR3 is TGTGCCAGCAGCTTCATTAGCGGGAGCTGCAATGAGCAGTTCTTC. It is translated as CASSFISGSCNEQFF.